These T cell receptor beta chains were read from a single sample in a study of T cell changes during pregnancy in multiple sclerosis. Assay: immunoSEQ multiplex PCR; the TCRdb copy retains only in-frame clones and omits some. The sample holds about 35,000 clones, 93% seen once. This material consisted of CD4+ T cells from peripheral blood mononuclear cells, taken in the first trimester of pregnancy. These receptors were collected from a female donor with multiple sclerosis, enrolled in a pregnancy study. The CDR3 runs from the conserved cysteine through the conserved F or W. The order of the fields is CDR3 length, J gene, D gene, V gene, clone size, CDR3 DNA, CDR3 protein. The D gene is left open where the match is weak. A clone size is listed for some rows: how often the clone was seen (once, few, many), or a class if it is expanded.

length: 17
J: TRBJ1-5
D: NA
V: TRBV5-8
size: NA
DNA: TGTGCCAGCAGCTTGGACCCCCCGGGGTTCATGGGACAGCCCCAGCATTTT
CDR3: CASSLDPPGFMGQPQHF

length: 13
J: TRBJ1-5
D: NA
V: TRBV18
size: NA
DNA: TGTGCCAGCTCGGACAGACCCAATCAGCCCCAGCATTTT
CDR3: CASSDRPNQPQHF

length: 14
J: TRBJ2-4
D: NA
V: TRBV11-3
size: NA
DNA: TGTGCCAGCAGCTCAACTAGCGAGGGGGACATTCAGTACTTC
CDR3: CASSSTSEGDIQYF

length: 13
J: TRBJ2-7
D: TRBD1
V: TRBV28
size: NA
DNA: TGTGCCAGCGGGACAGGGTTCCCAGACGAGCAGTACTTC
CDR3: CASGTGFPDEQYF

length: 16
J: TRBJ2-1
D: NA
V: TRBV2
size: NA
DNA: TGTGCCAGCAGTGAAGCGGTCGGGAGTGCTTACAATGAGCAGTTCTTC
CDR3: CASSEAVGSAYNEQFF

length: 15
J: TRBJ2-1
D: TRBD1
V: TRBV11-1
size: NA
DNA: TGTGCCAGCAGCTCTCGGGACAGGGGAAGGGTTGAGCAGTTCTTC
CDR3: CASSSRDRGRVEQFF

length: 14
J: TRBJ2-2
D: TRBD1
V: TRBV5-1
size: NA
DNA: TGCGCCAGCAGAGCAGACAGGGTAGGCGGGGAGCTGTTTTTT
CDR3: CASRADRVGGELFF

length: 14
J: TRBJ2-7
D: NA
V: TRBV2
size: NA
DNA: TGTGCCAGCAGTGTGGGGCGGTTAAACTACGAGCAGTACTTC
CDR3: CASSVGRLNYEQYF

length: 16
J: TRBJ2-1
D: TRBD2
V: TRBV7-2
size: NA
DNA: TGTGCCAGCAGCCTATCCGGGACTAGCGGATACAATGAGCAGTTCTTC
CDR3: CASSLSGTSGYNEQFF

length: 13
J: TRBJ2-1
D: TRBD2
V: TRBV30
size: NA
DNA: TGTGCCTGGAGACTAGCGGGAGGGGAGTGGCAGTTCTTC
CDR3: CAWRLAGGEWQFF

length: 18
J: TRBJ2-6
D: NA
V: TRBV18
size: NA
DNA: TGTGCCAGCTCACCGGTGAGCGTTCAGGGCTCTGGGGCCAACGTCCTGACTTTC
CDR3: CASSPVSVQGSGANVLTF

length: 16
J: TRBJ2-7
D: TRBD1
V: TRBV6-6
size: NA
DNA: TGTGCCAGCAGTTATCAGGGGGGACAGGGAATGTACGAGCAGTACTTC
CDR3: CASSYQGGQGMYEQYF

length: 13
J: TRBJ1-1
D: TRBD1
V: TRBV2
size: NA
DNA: TGTGCCAGCACGACTTTTGGACAGGGGGAACCTTTCTTT
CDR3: CASTTFGQGEPFF

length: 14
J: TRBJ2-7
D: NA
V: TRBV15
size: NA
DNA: TGTGCCACCAGCAGAGATGTCGGCTCCTACGAGCAGTACTTC
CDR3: CATSRDVGSYEQYF

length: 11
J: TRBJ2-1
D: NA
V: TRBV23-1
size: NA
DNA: TGCGCCAGCAGTCACTTTAATGAGCAGTTCTTC
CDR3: CASSHFNEQFF

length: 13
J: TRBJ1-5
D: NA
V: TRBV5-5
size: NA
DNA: TGTGCCAGCAGCCCCTCAGGGAGGCCACCCCAGCATTTT
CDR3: CASSPSGRPPQHF

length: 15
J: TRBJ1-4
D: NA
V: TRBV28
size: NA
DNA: TGTGCCAGCAGTCTCTCCCTACAGGTTCATGAAAAACTGTTTTTT
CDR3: CASSLSLQVHEKLFF

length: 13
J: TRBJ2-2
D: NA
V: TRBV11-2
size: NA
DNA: TGTGCCAGCATCCCGAGGGGGGGCAGGGAGCTGTTTTTT
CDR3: CASIPRGGRELFF

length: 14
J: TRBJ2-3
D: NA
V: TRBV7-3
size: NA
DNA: TGTGCCAGCAGCGTAAGGGGGGGTTCAGATACGCAGTATTTT
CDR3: CASSVRGGSDTQYF

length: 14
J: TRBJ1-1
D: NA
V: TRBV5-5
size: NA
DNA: TGTGCCAGCAGCAGCAGGACAGCGAACACTGAAGCTTTCTTT
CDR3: CASSSRTANTEAFF

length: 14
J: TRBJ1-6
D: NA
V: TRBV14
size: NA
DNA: TGTGCCAGCAGCCAAGAAGCACGGAATTCACCCCTCCACTTT
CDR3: CASSQEARNSPLHF

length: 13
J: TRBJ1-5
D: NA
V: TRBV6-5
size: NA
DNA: TGTGCCAGCAGCACTCGGGGCAATCAGCCCCAGCATTTT
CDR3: CASSTRGNQPQHF

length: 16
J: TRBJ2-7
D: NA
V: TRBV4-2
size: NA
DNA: TGTGCCAGCAGCCAAGAGCTACGCTCCCCCATCCCCGAGCAGTACTTC
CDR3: CASSQELRSPIPEQYF

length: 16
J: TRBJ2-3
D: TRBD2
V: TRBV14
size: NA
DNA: TGTGCCAGCAGCCAAGAACTAGCGATGAGCACAGATACGCAGTATTTT
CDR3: CASSQELAMSTDTQYF

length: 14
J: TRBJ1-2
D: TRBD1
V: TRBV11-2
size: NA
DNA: TGTGCCAGCAGCTTAGCGGGACAGAGCTATGGCTACACCTTC
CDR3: CASSLAGQSYGYTF

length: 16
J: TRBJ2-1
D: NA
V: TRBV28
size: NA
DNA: TGTGCCAGCAGTGGGGGCGGAAGGAGGTTGGTCGATGAGCAGTTCTTC
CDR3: CASSGGGRRLVDEQFF

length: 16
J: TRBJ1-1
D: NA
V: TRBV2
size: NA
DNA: TGTGCCAGCAGTAAGGGGAAGTCGGTGGCGAACACTGAAGCTTTCTTT
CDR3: CASSKGKSVANTEAFF

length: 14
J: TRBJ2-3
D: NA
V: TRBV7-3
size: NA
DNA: TGTGCCAGCAGCCGTTCTAACCCCCAAGATACGCAGTATTTT
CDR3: CASSRSNPQDTQYF

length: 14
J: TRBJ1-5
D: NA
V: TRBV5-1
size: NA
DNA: TGCGCCAGCAGCTTGGAGGGAGGAAATCAGCCCCAGCATTTT
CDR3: CASSLEGGNQPQHF

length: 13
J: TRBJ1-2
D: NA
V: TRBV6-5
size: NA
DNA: TGTGCCAGCAGCTCACAGGGAGTCAAGGGCTACACCTTC
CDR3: CASSSQGVKGYTF

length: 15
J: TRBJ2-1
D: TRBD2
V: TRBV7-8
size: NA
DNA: TGTGCCAGCAGCCCCGGACTAGGTACCAACAATGAGCAGTTCTTC
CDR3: CASSPGLGTNNEQFF

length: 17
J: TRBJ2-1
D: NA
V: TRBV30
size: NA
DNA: TGTGCCTGGAGTGGGGCAAACGGCAGGTACTCCTACAATGAGCAGTTCTTC
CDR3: CAWSGANGRYSYNEQFF

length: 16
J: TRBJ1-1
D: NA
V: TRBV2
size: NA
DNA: TGTGCCAGCCGGCTCAGGGGATCGCTAGCGAACACTGAAGCTTTCTTT
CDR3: CASRLRGSLANTEAFF

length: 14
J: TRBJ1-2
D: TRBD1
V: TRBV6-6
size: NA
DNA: TGTGCCAGCACCGACAGGGGGTTTTACTATGGCTACACCTTC
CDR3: CASTDRGFYYGYTF

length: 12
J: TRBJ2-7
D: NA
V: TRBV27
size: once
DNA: TGTGCCAGCAGTTCCCTAAAATCGGGGCAGTACTTC
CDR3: CASSSLKSGQYF

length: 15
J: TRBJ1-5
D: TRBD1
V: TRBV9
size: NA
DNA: TGTGCCAGCAGCTTCGGACAGGACAACAATCAGCCCCAGCATTTT
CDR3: CASSFGQDNNQPQHF

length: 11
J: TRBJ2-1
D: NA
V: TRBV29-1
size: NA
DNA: TGCAGCGTCCTCGGTCCGAGTGGGCAGTTCTTC
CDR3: CSVLGPSGQFF

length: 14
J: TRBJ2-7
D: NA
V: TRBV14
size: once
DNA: TGTGCCAGCAGCCCCAAGGTAGGAGGCGGGGAGCAGTACTTC
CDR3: CASSPKVGGGEQYF

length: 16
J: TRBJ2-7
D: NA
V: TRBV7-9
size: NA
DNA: TGTGCCAGCAGCTTAGCCAGGGCAGCAAAGTCCTACGAGCAGTACTTC
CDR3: CASSLARAAKSYEQYF

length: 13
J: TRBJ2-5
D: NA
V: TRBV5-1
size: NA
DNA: TGCGCCAGCAGCTTGGCCGGGGGAGAGACCCAGTACTTC
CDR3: CASSLAGGETQYF

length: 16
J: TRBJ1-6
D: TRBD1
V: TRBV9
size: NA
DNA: TGTGCCAGCAGCGTACCTCACAGGGGGCTTAATTCACCCCTCCACTTT
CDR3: CASSVPHRGLNSPLHF

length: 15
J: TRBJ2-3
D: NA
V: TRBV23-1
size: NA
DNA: TGCGCCAGCAGTCATGAGGTCGGTAGCACAGATACGCAGTATTTT
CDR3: CASSHEVGSTDTQYF

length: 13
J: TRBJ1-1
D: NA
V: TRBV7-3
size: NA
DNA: TGTGCCAGCAGAACAGCTCCGGACACTGAAGCTTTCTTT
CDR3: CASRTAPDTEAFF

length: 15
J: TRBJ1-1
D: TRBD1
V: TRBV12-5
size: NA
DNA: TGTGCTAGTGGCACGGACAGGGTTGTCGGAACTGAAGCTTTCTTT
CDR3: CASGTDRVVGTEAFF

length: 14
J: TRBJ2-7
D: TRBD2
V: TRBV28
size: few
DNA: TGTGCCAGCGGACTAGCGGGAGGGTTGGGCGAGCAGTACTTC
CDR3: CASGLAGGLGEQYF

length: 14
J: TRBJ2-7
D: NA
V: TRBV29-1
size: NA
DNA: TGCAGCGTTGCCCGTTTCCCAGGGGCCTACGAGCAGTACTTC
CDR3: CSVARFPGAYEQYF

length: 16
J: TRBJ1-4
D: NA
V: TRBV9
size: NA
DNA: TGTGCCAGCAGCGCCGGACGGACTACAACTAATGAAAAACTGTTTTTT
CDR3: CASSAGRTTTNEKLFF

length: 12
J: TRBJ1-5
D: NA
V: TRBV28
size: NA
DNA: TGTGCCAGCAGTGCCACGGATCAGCCCCAGCATTTT
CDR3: CASSATDQPQHF

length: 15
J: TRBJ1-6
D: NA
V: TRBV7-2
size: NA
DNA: TGTGCCAGCAGCTTAGTGGTCAGGGTGGATTCACCCCTCCACTTT
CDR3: CASSLVVRVDSPLHF

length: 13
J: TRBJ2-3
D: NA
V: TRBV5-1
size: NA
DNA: TGCGCCAGCAGCGAGACTGTGACAGATACGCAGTATTTT
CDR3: CASSETVTDTQYF

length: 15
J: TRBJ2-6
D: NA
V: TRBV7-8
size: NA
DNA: TGTGCCAGCAGCTTCGGGGATACTGGGGCCAACGTCCTGACTTTC
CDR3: CASSFGDTGANVLTF